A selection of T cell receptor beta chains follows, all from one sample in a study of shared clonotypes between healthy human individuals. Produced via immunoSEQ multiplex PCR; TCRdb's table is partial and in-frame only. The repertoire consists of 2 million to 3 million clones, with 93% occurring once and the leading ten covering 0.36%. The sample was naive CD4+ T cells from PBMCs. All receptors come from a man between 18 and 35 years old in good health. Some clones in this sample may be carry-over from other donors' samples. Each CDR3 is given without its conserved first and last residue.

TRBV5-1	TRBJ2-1	ASSPGQGSYNEQF
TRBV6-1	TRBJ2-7	ASLATVSYEQY
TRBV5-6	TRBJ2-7	ASSLNSPEQY
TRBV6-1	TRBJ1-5	ASTRGQINQPQH
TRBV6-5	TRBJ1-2	ASRPPDPAGGYT
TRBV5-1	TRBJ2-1	ASSRGTSGSDEQF
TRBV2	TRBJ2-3	ASSVATDTQY
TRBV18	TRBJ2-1	ASSLRLAGIDEQF
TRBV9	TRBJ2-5	ASSVGRVGTRKETQY
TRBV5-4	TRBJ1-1	ASSVQGAQAF
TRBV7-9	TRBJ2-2	ASSLGLPTGELF
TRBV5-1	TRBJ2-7	ASSLEGQGPYEQY
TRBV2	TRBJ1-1	ASSEEGGPPAF
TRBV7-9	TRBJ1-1	ASSFSQGTTEAF
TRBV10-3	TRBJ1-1	AINKDPNTEAF
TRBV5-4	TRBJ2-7	ASSLGALYEQY
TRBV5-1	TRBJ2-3	ASSLGFDSRGTDTQY
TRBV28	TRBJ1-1	ASSLGQREAF
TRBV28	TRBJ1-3	ASTKGGAGSGNTIY
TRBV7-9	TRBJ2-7	ASSFTPGLGAYEQY
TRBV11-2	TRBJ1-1	ASSFGYTEAF
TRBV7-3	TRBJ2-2	ASSLLAGGAGELF
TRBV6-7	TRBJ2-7	ASSPRCSYEQY
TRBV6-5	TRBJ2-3	ASSRTVGYTQY
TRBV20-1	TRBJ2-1	SVVPYNEQF
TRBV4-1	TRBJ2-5	ASSQDTSLGRSQY
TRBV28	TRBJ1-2	ASSLIGQGWQYPYGYT